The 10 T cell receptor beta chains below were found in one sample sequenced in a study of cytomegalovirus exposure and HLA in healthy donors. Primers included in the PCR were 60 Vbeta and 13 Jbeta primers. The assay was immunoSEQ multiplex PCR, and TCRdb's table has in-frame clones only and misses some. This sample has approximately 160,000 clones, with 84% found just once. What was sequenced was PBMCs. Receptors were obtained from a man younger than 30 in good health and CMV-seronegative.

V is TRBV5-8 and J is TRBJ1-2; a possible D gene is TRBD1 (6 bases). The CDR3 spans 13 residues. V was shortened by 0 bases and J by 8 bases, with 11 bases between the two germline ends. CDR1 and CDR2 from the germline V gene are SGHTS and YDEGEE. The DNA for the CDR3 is TGTGCCAGCAGCTTGGTGGGGGCCGGGGGCTACACCTTC. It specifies CASSLVGAGGYTF.

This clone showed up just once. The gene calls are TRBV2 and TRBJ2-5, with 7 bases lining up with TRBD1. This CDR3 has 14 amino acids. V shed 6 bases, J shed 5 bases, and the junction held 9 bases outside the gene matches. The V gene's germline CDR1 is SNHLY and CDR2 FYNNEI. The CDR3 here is CASSRTGVRETQYF. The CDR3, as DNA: TGTGCCAGCAGCAGAACAGGGGTTAGGGAGACCCAGTACTTC.

The CDR3 is CASSLIGTSGSYEQYF. CDR3 sequence (DNA): TGTGCCAGCAGTTTAATAGGGACTAGCGGGAGCTACGAGCAGTACTTC. The chain links TRBV28 to TRBJ2-7; 14 bases map to TRBD2. There are 16 residues in the CDR3. Germline V gives CDR1 MDHEN, CDR2 SYDVKM. Trimming removed 2 bases from V and 3 bases from J; junction bases left unmatched: 3. Looking up the rest from reference TRBV28 and TRBJ2-7 gives the full variable domain: DVKVTQSSRYLVKRTGEKVFLECVQDMDHENMFWYRQDPGLGLRLIYFSYDVKMKEKGDIPEGYSVSREKKERFSLILESASTNQTSMYLCASSLIGTSGSYEQYFGPGTRLTVT.

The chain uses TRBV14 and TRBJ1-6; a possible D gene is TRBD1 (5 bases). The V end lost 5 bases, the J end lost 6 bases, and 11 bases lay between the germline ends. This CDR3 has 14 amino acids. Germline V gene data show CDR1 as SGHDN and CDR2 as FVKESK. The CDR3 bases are TGTGCCAGCAGCTTTCGACAGCTTAATTCACCCCTCCACTTT. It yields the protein CASSFRQLNSPLHF.

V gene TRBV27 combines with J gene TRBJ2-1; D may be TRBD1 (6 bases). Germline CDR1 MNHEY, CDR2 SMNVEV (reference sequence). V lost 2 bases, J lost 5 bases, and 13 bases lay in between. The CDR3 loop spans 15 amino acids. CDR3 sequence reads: CASSLRGSSHNEQFF. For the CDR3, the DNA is TGTGCCAGCAGTTTAAGGGGGAGTAGCCACAATGAGCAGTTCTTC.

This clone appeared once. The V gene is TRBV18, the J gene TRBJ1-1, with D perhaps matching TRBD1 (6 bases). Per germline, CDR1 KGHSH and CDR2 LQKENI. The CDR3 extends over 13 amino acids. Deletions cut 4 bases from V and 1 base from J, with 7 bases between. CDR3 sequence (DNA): TGTGCCAGCTCACGACAGGAGAACACTGAAGCTTTCTTT. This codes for CASSRQENTEAFF.

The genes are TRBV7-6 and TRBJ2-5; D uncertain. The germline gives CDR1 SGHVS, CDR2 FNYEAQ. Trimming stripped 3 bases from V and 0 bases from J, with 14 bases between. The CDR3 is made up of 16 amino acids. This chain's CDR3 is CASSFRVVGHQETQYF. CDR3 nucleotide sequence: TGTGCCAGCAGCTTCCGCGTGGTTGGGCACCAAGAGACCCAGTACTTC.

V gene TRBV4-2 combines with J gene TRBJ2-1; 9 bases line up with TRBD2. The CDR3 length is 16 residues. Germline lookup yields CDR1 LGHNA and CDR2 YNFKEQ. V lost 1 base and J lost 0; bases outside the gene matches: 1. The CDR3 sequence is CASSQGSGGSYNEQFF. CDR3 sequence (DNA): TGTGCCAGCAGCCAAGGTAGCGGGGGCTCCTACAATGAGCAGTTCTTC.

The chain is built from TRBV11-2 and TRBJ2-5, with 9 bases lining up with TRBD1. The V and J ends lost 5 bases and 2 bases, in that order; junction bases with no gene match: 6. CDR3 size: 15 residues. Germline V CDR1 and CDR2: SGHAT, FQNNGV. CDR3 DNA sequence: TGTGCCAGCAGCGAACAGGGGGCAGGGCAAGAGACCCAGTACTTC. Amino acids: CASSEQGAGQETQYF.

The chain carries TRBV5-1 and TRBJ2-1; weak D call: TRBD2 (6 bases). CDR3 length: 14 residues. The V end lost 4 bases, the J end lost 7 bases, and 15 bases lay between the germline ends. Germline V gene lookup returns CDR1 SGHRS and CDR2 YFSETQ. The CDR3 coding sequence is TGCGCCAGCAGCCTTTCCGGGAGCATGAATGAGCAGTTCTTC. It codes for CASSLSGSMNEQFF.